This T cell receptor beta chain was sequenced during a study of blood T cell repertoires in COVID-19. In the study overall: Whether acute or convalescent, the COVID-19 samples came from the United States, Italy and Spain.

V was pared by 2 bases and J by 7 bases, with 8 bases of the junction left unmatched. Germline V gene sequence: CDR1 GTSNPN, CDR2 SVGIG (reference sequence). The CDR3 is made up of 14 amino acids. Generated by immunoSEQ multiplex PCR, the TCRdb table keeps only in-frame clones and is missing some. This table has approximately 390,000 clones, around 87% appearing once. The chain uses TRBV30 and TRBJ2-1; 7 bases line up with TRBD2. The sequence came from a woman aged 50 to 60 who had recovered from COVID-19. Sequencing used PBMCs or T cells enriched from blood (not recorded which). The CDR3 DNA sequence: TGTGCCTGGAGTTCTTTCGGGGGGAGAAATGAGCAGTTCTTC. This encodes CAWSSFGGRNEQFF.